These 6 T cell receptor beta chains share one sample of origin, sequenced in a study of a mutant IDH1 vaccine in newly diagnosed glioma. TCRdb's table, derived via immunoSEQ multiplex PCR, lists solely in-frame clones and lacks some. The sample has tens of thousands of clones, approximately 80% seen once; the top ten hold about an eighth. Their specific antigens are unknown. Time point denoted: week 23, last vaccination. Every single dose of the vaccine, 300 ug of mutant IDH1 20-mer peptide, came with topical imiquimod. This specimen consisted of PBMCs, obtained from a glioma patient whose treatment included an IDH1 peptide vaccine. These receptor sequences come from a man aged 18 to 29 with glioma.

This clone was seen a single time. The chain combines TRBV7-6 with TRBJ1-1; 7 bases are shared with TRBD1. Germline V lookup: CDR1 SGHVS, CDR2 FNYEAQ. The V segment lost 5 bases and the J segment 4 bases; nucleotides outside the gene matches: 10. CDR3 size: 15 residues. CDR3 loop: CASSPVPGGGTEAFF. CDR3 nucleotide sequence: TGTGCCAGCAGCCCCGTGCCAGGGGGAGGCACTGAAGCTTTCTTT.

This clone was observed a few times. The chain has TRBV15 and TRBJ2-7; tentative D call: TRBD1 (5 bases). The germline CDR1 and CDR2 sequences are LNHNV and YYDKDF (reference sequence). The CDR3 contains 14 residues. V gave up 0 bases and J gave up 3 bases, with 9 bases separating them. In DNA, the CDR3 is TGTGCCACCAGCAGAGATCAGGGAAACTACGAGCAGTACTTC. Amino acid sequence: CATSRDQGNYEQYF. The whole variable domain, remainder taken from reference TRBV15 and TRBJ2-7, is DAMVIQNPRYQVTQFGKPVTLSCSQTLNHNVMYWYQQKSSQAPKLLFHYYDKDFNNEADTPDNFQSRRPNTSFCFLDIRSPGLGDTAMYLCATSRDQGNYEQYFGPGTRLTVT.

This chain connects TRBV9 to TRBJ2-1; 8 bases fit TRBD2. The CDR3 extends over 15 amino acids. V lost 0 bases and J lost 9; bases outside the gene matches: 8. From germline, CDR1 is SGDLS and CDR2 YYNGEE. The CDR3 DNA reads TGTGCCAGCAGCGTAGTAATAGCGGGATGGGGTGAGCAGTTCTTC. It encodes CASSVVIAGWGEQFF.

The rearrangement joins TRBV4-1 to TRBJ1-1, with TRBD1 as a possible D gene (5 bases). V was cut by 5 bases and J by 4 bases, with 17 bases left in between. CDR3 length: 15 amino acids. The germline gives CDR1 MGHRA, CDR2 YSYEKL. The CDR3 loop reads CASSKGDALGTEAFF. The CDR3, as DNA: TGCGCCAGCAGCAAAGGGGACGCGCTTGGCACTGAAGCTTTCTTT.

V gene TRBV18 combines with J gene TRBJ1-4, with a possible D match to TRBD1 (5 bases). Germline CDR1 KGHSH, CDR2 LQKENI. The CDR3 contains 16 residues. The ends were cut back, 1 base at V and 4 bases at J, with 13 bases in the middle. In nucleotides, the CDR3 is TGTGCCAGCTCACCACGTCGGGGCCAGAGTAATGAAAAACTGTTTTTT. Amino acids: CASSPRRGQSNEKLFF. The full variable domain, rest sourced from reference TRBV18 and TRBJ1-4, is NAGVMQNPRHLVRRRGQEARLRCSPMKGHSHVYWYRQLPEEGLKFMVYLQKENIIDESGMPKERFSAEFPKEGPSILRIQQVVRGDSAAYFCASSPRRGQSNEKLFFGSGTQLSVL.

This clone showed up just a few times. The rearrangement joins TRBV4-1 to TRBJ1-4; perhaps TRBD1 as D (5 bases). Germline V gene sequence: CDR1 MGHRA, CDR2 YSYEKL. V gave up 1 base and J gave up 6 bases, with 9 bases separating them. The CDR3 contains 14 residues. The CDR3 DNA reads as TGCGCCAGCAGCCAAGGGGACTCGCATGAAAAACTGTTTTTT. Protein sequence: CASSQGDSHEKLFF.